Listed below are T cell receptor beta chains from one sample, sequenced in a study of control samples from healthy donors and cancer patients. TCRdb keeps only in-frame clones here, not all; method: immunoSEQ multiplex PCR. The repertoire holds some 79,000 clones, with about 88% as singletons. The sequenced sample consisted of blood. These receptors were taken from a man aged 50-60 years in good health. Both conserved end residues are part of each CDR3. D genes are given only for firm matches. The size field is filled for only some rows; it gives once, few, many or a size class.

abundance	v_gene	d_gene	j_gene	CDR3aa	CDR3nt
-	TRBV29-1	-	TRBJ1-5	CSVIQLQPPPQHF	TGCAGCGTCATACAGCTTCAACCGCCACCCCAGCATTTT
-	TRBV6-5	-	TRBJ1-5	CASRPLQGNQPQHF	TGTGCCAGCAGACCATTACAGGGAAATCAGCCCCAGCATTTT
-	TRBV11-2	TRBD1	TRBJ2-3	CASSSRTGGMNTQYF	TGTGCCAGCAGCTCGAGGACAGGGGGCATGAATACGCAGTATTTT
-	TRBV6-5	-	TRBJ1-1	CASSRGWNTEAFF	TGTGCCAGCAGCAGGGGATGGAACACTGAAGCTTTCTTT
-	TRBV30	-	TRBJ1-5	CAWNLQSNQPQHF	TGTGCCTGGAATCTTCAGAGCAATCAGCCCCAGCATTTT
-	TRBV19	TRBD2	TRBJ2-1	CASTLTSGGYNEQFF	TGTGCCAGTACCCTGACTAGCGGGGGGTACAATGAGCAGTTCTTC
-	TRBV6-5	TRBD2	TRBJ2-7	CASSYQTSAYEQYF	TGTGCCAGCAGTTATCAGACTAGCGCGTACGAGCAGTACTTC
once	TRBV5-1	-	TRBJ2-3	CASSTGRSSTDTQYF	TGCGCCAGCAGCACAGGACGCTCTAGCACAGATACGCAGTATTTT
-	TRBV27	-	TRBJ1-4	CASRGEGFGEKLFF	TGTGCCAGCAGGGGGGAGGGATTCGGTGAAAAACTGTTTTTT
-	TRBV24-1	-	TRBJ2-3	CATSDPGHSSTDTQYF	TGTGCCACCAGTGATCCGGGACACTCTAGCACAGATACGCAGTATTTT
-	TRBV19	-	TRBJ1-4	CASSAIGANEKLFF	TGTGCCAGTAGTGCCATCGGGGCTAATGAAAAACTGTTTTTT
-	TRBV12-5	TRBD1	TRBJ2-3	CASGLVVQGVDTQYF	TGTGCTAGTGGTTTGGTGGTCCAGGGGGTGGATACGCAGTATTTT
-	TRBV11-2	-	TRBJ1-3	CASSLGGMVSGNTIYF	TGTGCCAGCAGCTTAGGGGGGATGGTCTCTGGAAACACCATATATTTT
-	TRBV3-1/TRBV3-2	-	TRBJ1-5	CASSQDRAGNQPQHF	TGTGCCAGCAGCCAAGACCGGGCAGGTAATCAGCCCCAGCATTTT
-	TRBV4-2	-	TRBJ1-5	CASSRGTASNQPQHF	TGTGCCAGCAGCCGCGGGACGGCTAGCAATCAGCCCCAGCATTTT
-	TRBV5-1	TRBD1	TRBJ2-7	CASSLGDRKPEQYF	TGCGCCAGCAGCTTGGGGGACAGAAAACCCGAGCAGTACTTC